One sample yielded the 28 T cell receptor beta chains listed below, sequenced in a study of T cells after yellow fever vaccination. Via MiXCR, TCRdb re-called the 5' RACE reads, giving one row per CDR3 protein. The sample consists of 120,000 to 150,000 distinct CDR3 sequences, 7.7% of them appearing once. The sequencing here drew on CD4+ T cells sorted from PBMCs, taken 5 days after the yellow fever booster vaccination. All receptors derive from a man aged 25 to 45 who received the YFV17D yellow fever vaccine.

This clonotype was recorded only once. A read error may be the cause here, since a much bigger clone is one base away. The chain is built from TRBV10-3 and TRBJ2-7; 14 bases agree with TRBD2. The CDR3 covers 16 residues. Germline CDR1 reads ENHRY; CDR2 reads SYGVKD. CDR3: CAISRLAGGPGDEHYF. In DNA form, the CDR3 reads TGTGCCATCAGCCGACTAGCGGGAGGGCCTGGAGATGAGCATTACTTC.

This clonotype was counted ten times or more. This sequence joins TRBV10-3 and TRBJ2-3; 7 bases line up with TRBD1. After removal of 6 bases from V and 0 bases from J, the junction contained 3 bases not matched to a gene. CDR3 length: 14 amino acids. Germline V CDR1 and CDR2: ENHRY, SYGVKD. This CDR3 is CAISPGQSTDTQYF. Written as DNA, the CDR3 is TGTGCCATCAGCCCGGGACAGAGCACAGATACGCAGTATTTT.

In this sample, this clonotype turned up many times. This chain uses TRBV15 with TRBJ2-5; D call uncertain. The CDR3 totals 11 residues. V was trimmed by 2 bases and J by 5 bases, leaving 3 bases between them. Germline V gene sequence: CDR1 LNHNV, CDR2 YYDKDF (reference sequence). The CDR3 nucleotides are TGTGCCACCAGCAGATCGGAGACCCAGTACTTC. Translating it yields CATSRSETQYF.

The chain uses TRBV28 and TRBJ2-1; D possibly corresponds to TRBD1 (6 bases). Germline V gene sequence: CDR1 MDHEN, CDR2 SYDVKM. Trimming cost V 1 base and J 5 bases, with 9 bases left between them. This CDR3 region has 14 residues. DNA of the CDR3: TGTGCCAGCAGTTTATTGGGGGCCAACAATGAGCAGTTCTTC. Translated, it gives CASSLLGANNEQFF.

This clonotype showed up many times. The J gene is TRBJ1-2, the V gene TRBV12-3 or TRBV12-4, with D perhaps TRBD1 (5 bases). The CDR3 covers 13 residues. Trimming took 3 bases from V and 8 from J, leaving 13 bases between them. CDR3 DNA sequence: TGTGCCAGCAGTTTTGGCAGGGCGGGGGGCTACACCTTC. Translated: CASSFGRAGGYTF.

This clonotype was counted ten times or more. V usage is TRBV20-1 and J usage is TRBJ1-5; unclear D gene. The CDR3 covers 14 residues. Trimming pared 3 bases from V and 0 bases from J, leaving 9 bases between. The germline CDR1 and CDR2 sequences are DFQATT and SNEGSKA (reference sequence). The CDR3 coding sequence is TGCAGTGCTAGTAGGCAGCCTAGCAATCAGCCCCAGCATTTT. It translates to CSASRQPSNQPQHF.

There are many counts of this clonotype. The chain joins TRBV2 to TRBJ2-1, with D maybe TRBD2 (5 bases). The CDR3 totals 16 residues. V was shortened by 4 bases and J by 4 bases, with 17 bases between the two germline ends. Germline assignment: CDR1 SNHLY and CDR2 FYNNEI. The CDR3 DNA reads as TGTGCCAGCAGTGGTATCTGGAGCGGAGTTTACAATGAGCAGTTCTTC. It specifies CASSGIWSGVYNEQFF.

This clonotype was counted ten times or more. The CDR3 coding sequence is TGTGCCAGCAGCGTGACAGTAGACACTGAAGCTTTCTTT. It translates to CASSVTVDTEAFF. The chain links TRBV9 to TRBJ1-1; a possible D gene is TRBD1 (5 bases). Germline CDR1 reads SGDLS; CDR2 reads YYNGEE. The CDR3 has 13 residues. V lost 2 bases, J lost 3 bases, and 8 bases lay in between.

This clonotype was counted at least ten times. The chain carries TRBV18 and TRBJ2-1; 13 bases are shared with TRBD2. Germline V gene data show CDR1 as KGHSH and CDR2 as LQKENI. The CDR3 is made up of 17 amino acids. V shed 4 bases, J shed 5 bases, and the junction held 8 bases outside the gene matches. CDR3 DNA sequence: TGTGCCAGCTCACTTAACGCGGGACTAGCGGGAAACAATGAGCAGTTCTTC. It translates to CASSLNAGLAGNNEQFF. The whole variable domain, filled in from reference TRBV18 and TRBJ2-1, reads NAGVMQNPRHLVRRRGQEARLRCSPMKGHSHVYWYRQLPEEGLKFMVYLQKENIIDESGMPKERFSAEFPKEGPSILRIQQVVRGDSAAYFCASSLNAGLAGNNEQFFGPGTRLTVL.

This clonotype has at least ten counts. CDR3 sequence reads: CAISDSGAGGRNTQYF. CDR3 in DNA: TGTGCCATCAGTGACAGTGGAGCGGGAGGGCGTAATACGCAGTATTTT. The chain has TRBV10-3 and TRBJ2-3; 10 nucleotides agree with TRBD2. CDR1 and CDR2 (germline): ENHRY, SYGVKD. Losses at the gene ends were 3 bases for V and 7 bases for J; bases not matched to a gene: 10. CDR3 length: 16 residues.

There are many counts of this clonotype. The gene calls are TRBV6-5 and TRBJ2-5; 14 bases are a match to TRBD2. J lost 6 bases, V lost 2 bases, and 8 bases had no gene match. The CDR3 consists of 17 residues. Germline V lookup: CDR1 MNHEY, CDR2 SVGAGI. CDR3 bases: TGTGCCAGCAGTTACGACGGGACTAGCGGGAGTTGGAAGACCCAGTACTTC. Its translation: CASSYDGTSGSWKTQYF.

As regards this clonotype: Since a much larger clone is just one base distant, this may be a read error. This rearrangement joins TRBV7-9 to TRBJ2-7; D possibly matches TRBD1 or TRBD2 (5 bases each). Germline-derived CDR1 and CDR2 are SEHNR and FQNEAQ (reference sequence). This CDR3 is 13 amino acids long. CDR3 region: CVSSLRGAVEQYF. CDR3 DNA: TGTGTCAGCAGCCTCAGAGGGGCGGTCGAGCAGTACTTC. Looking up the rest from reference TRBV7-9 and TRBJ2-7 gives the full variable domain: DTGVSQNPRHKITKRGQNVTFRCDPISEHNRLYWYRQTLGQGPEFLTYFQNEAQLEKSRLLSDRFSAERPKGSFSTLEIQRTEQGDSAMYLCVSSLRGAVEQYFGPGTRLTVT.

As regards this clonotype: An end of the junction does not agree with germline; a read error may underlie this. The V and J genes are TRBV5-1 and TRBJ2-5; D call uncertain. Germline V gene lookup returns CDR1 SGHRS and CDR2 YFSETQ. This CDR3 spans 11 amino acids. The CDR3 DNA sequence: TGCGCCAGCAGCTCAGAAGAGACCAAGTACTTC. Translation gives CASSSEETKYF.

This clonotype was seen ten or more times. The V gene is TRBV10-3, the J gene TRBJ2-7; weak D call: TRBD1 (7 bases). This CDR3 has 14 amino acids. Trimming shortened V by 8 bases and J by 1 base, and 15 bases separated the two germline ends. The germline V gene has CDR1 ENHRY and CDR2 SYGVKD. The CDR3: CAIGSQGGSYEQYF. As DNA, the CDR3 is TGTGCCATCGGAAGTCAGGGGGGTTCCTACGAGCAGTACTTC.

There are a few counts of this clonotype. The J gene is TRBJ2-7, the V gene TRBV11-2; the D gene is possibly TRBD1 (6 bases). V lost 0 bases and J 3 bases, leaving 9 bases between the germline ends. The CDR3 is 14 residues long. Germline V lookup: CDR1 SGHAT, CDR2 FQNNGV. The CDR3 sequence is CASSLDRTDYEQYF. The CDR3 bases are TGTGCCAGCAGCTTAGATAGGACAGACTACGAGCAGTACTTC.

This clonotype was observed at least ten times. V is TRBV20-1 and J is TRBJ1-2, with 8 bases that match TRBD1. The CDR3 spans 14 residues. Germline lookup yields CDR1 DFQATT and CDR2 SNEGSKA (reference sequence). The CDR3, as DNA: TGCAGCCCTACTGAAACAGGGGGTGGTGCTGGCTACACCTTC. Protein: CSPTETGGGAGYTF.

This clonotype was observed many times. The chain employs TRBV15 and TRBJ1-5; D ambiguous. This CDR3 has 15 residues. The V end lost 0 bases, the J end lost 0 bases, and 6 bases lay between the germline ends. In germline, CDR1 is LNHNV, CDR2 YYDKDF (reference sequence). Written as DNA, the CDR3 is TGTGCCACCAGCAGAGACACGTATAGCAATCAGCCCCAGCATTTT. Its translation: CATSRDTYSNQPQHF.

This clonotype was seen ten or more times. The chain links TRBV5-1 to TRBJ2-1; 12 bases fit TRBD2. The V gene end was trimmed by 3 bases and the J gene end by 6 bases; junction bases not matched to a gene: 7. This CDR3 has 16 residues. Germline V gene data show CDR1 as SGHRS and CDR2 as YFSETQ. CDR3 loop: CASSSAKTSGSNEQFF. The DNA of the CDR3 is TGCGCCAGCAGCTCCGCCAAGACTAGCGGGAGCAATGAGCAGTTCTTC.

This clonotype was found many times. This CDR3 reads CASRPGTSGRDYNEQFF. In DNA form, the CDR3 reads TGTGCCAGCAGACCCGGGACTAGCGGGAGGGATTACAATGAGCAGTTCTTC. The chain joins TRBV6-1 to TRBJ2-1, with 16 bases that match TRBD2. The CDR3 loop spans 17 amino acids. Germline values: CDR1 MNHNS, CDR2 SASEGT. The ends lost 6 bases at V and 4 bases at J; junction bases unmatched: 6.

This clonotype has ten or more counts. This chain connects TRBV7-3 to TRBJ2-2; D gene uncertain. Trimming stripped 6 bases from V and 3 bases from J, with 8 bases between. Germline loops: CDR1 SGHTA, CDR2 FQGTGA. The CDR3 consists of 13 residues. CDR3 amino acids: CASRPMDTGELFF. For the CDR3, the DNA is TGTGCCAGCAGGCCGATGGACACCGGGGAGCTGTTTTTT.

On this clonotype itself: It may be a read error: a sequence one base away is much more abundant. This rearrangement joins TRBV7-8 to TRBJ2-7; either TRBD1 or TRBD2 may supply D (5 bases each). There are 14 residues in the CDR3. Looked up from germline, CDR1 is SGHVS and CDR2 is FQNEAQ. Trimming removed 5 bases from V and 6 bases from J, with 17 bases in between. As DNA, the CDR3 is TGTGCCAGCAGCCGGGGATCGGGGCCCCGCGAGCAGTACTTC. This encodes CASSRGSGPREQYF.

This clonotype was seen repeatedly, ten times or more. V is TRBV14 and J is TRBJ2-3, with 9 bases that match TRBD2. After removal of 6 bases from V and 6 bases from J, the junction contained 10 bases not matched to a gene. The germline V gene has CDR1 SGHDN and CDR2 FVKESK. CDR3 size: 15 residues. CDR3 region: CASSWAGGISDTQYF. The CDR3 bases are TGTGCCAGCAGTTGGGCGGGAGGGATTTCGGATACGCAGTATTTT. Based on the CDR3 plus reference TRBV14 and TRBJ2-3, the full variable domain is EAGVTQFPSHSVIEKGQTVTLRCDPISGHDNLYWYRRVMGKEIKFLLHFVKESKQDESGMPNNRFLAERTGGTYSTLKVQPAELEDSGVYFCASSWAGGISDTQYFGPGTRLTVL.

In its sample, this clonotype was seen many times. The chain recombines TRBV3-1 with TRBJ1-5; the D is unclear. The CDR3 consists of 15 residues. Trimming left V 1 base short and J 0 bases short, with 7 bases between. Germline V gives CDR1 LGHDT, CDR2 YNNKEL (reference sequence). CDR3: CASSQATYSNQPQHF. CDR3 DNA sequence: TGTGCCAGCAGCCAAGCAACTTATAGCAATCAGCCCCAGCATTTT.

Points on this clonotype: A much larger clone lies a single base off, so this may be a read error. J is TRBJ2-1 and V is TRBV27, with 7 bases fitting TRBD2. CDR3 size: 18 residues. After removal of 6 bases from V and 6 bases from J, the junction contained 20 bases not matched to a gene. Germline CDR1 and CDR2: MNHEY and SMNVEV (reference sequence). CDR3 sequence: CASRILNPLSGGSNEQFF. CDR3 in DNA: TGTGCCAGCAGAATCTTGAACCCGCTATCGGGAGGTTCCAATGAGCAGTTCTTC.

This clonotype was seen many times. This chain connects TRBV5-6 to TRBJ2-3; no clear D. Germline V gene data show CDR1 as SGHDT and CDR2 as YYEEEE. Trimming pared 10 bases from V and 4 bases from J, leaving 13 bases between. This CDR3 has 12 residues. The CDR3 sequence is CAARRRADTQYF. The DNA of the CDR3 is TGTGCCGCCAGACGCCGGGCAGATACGCAGTATTTT.

The chain is built from TRBV20-1 and TRBJ1-3; weak D call: TRBD1 (5 bases). This CDR3 has 15 amino acids. Trimming shortened V by 3 bases and J by 3 bases, and 15 bases separated the two germline ends. The germline CDR1 and CDR2 sequences are DFQATT and SNEGSKA (reference sequence). This CDR3 reads CSASKGGGDGNTIYF. CDR3 nucleotide sequence: TGCAGTGCTAGTAAGGGAGGAGGGGATGGAAACACCATATATTTT.

For this clonotype: This could be a read error, since a much larger clone is one nucleotide away. The chain recombines TRBV6-2 or TRBV6-3 with TRBJ2-5, with 7 bases matching TRBD1. This CDR3 has 15 residues. Germline V gives CDR1 MNHEY, CDR2 SVGEGT. Unmatched junction bases numbered 13, after V lost 7 bases and J lost 5 bases. The CDR3: CASTLQGRSCETQYF. The CDR3 region has the DNA TGTGCCAGCACCCTACAGGGGCGGTCCTGCGAGACCCAGTACTTC.

This clonotype was seen at least ten times. This chain joins TRBV12-3 or TRBV12-4 and TRBJ1-1; D uncertain. The CDR3 length is 14 residues. V was clipped by 5 bases and J by 0 bases, with 10 bases between them. The CDR3 protein is CASSPMGLNTEAFF. The CDR3 DNA sequence: TGTGCCAGCAGTCCAATGGGCCTGAACACTGAAGCTTTCTTT.